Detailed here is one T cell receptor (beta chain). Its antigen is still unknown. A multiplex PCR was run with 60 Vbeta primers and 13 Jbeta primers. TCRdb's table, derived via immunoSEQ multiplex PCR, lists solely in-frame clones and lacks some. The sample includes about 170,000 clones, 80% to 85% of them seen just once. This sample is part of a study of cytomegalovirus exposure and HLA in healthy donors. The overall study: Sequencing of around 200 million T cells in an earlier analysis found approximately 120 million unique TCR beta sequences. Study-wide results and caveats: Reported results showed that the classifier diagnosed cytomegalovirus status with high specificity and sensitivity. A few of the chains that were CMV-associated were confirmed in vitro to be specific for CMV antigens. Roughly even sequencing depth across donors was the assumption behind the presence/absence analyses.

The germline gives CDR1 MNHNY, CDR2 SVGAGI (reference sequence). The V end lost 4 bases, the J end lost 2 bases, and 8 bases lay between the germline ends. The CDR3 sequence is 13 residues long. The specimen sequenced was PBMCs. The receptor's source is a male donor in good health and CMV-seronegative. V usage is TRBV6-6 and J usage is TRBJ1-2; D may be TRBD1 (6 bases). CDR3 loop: CASSSGGNYGYTF. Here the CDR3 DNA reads TGTGCCAGCAGTTCGGGGGGCAACTATGGCTACACCTTC.